This TCR beta chain was retrieved from a study of CD8 T cells in Susac syndrome (dated by TCRdb to about 2019). A note on the overall study: Of the Susac syndrome patients who were sequenced, under 10 were in clinical remission while more than five had clinically active disease. At blood withdrawal, Susac syndrome patients were either therapy-naive, taking corticosteroids (in some cases with IVIg as well), or taking IVIg alone. The study used repertoire sequencing to test whether antigen drove CD8+ T cell activation and differentiation in Susac syndrome. Clonality of the CD8+ T cell repertoire was compared between about a dozen healthy donors, roughly 14 Susac syndrome patients and roughly 16 multiple sclerosis patients.

Looking up the germline V gene yields CDR1 SGHDT and CDR2 YYEEEE. From its cysteine to its phenylalanine, the CDR3 spans 14 amino acids. This entry keeps only the CDR3 DNA: 42 bases, framed from base 1. V is pared back by 4 bases and J by 2 bases, with 13 bases lying between the germline termini. As to this clonotype: Its binding antigen is unknown. Qualities for individual bases were not recorded, and no much larger clone is one base off.

Peripheral blood CD8+ and CD4+ T cells from healthy donors, Susac syndrome patients and multiple sclerosis patients were profiled using high-throughput TCR beta sequencing. Recently defined diagnostic criteria for definite or probable disease were met by the Susac syndrome patients. CD8+ TEMRA cells were enriched by FACS, while bulk CD8+ and CD4+ T cells were purified by magnetic negative isolation. Blood was drawn into EDTA tubes, processed within 24 hours, and PBMCs were isolated by density gradient centrifugation. PBMCs intended for TCR sequencing were cryopreserved in liquid nitrogen and thawed later in a water bath at 37 degrees C. A purity of at least 90% was achieved for sorted or isolated CD4+, CD8+ and CD8+ TEMRA cells. The paper's findings and limits, for the study overall: The TCR sequencing and HLA analysis was acknowledged to have included a relatively small number of individuals. CD8+ repertoires in Susac syndrome showed clonal expansion, which was highest in CD8+ TEMRA cells and was greater in clinically active patients than in remitting patients. In the total CD8+ and CD8+ TEMRA repertoires, 15 to 20 and five Susac-specific public clones, respectively, were identified.

RNA was extracted using the RNeasy kit, and about 0.5 to 1 microgram was reverse transcribed with random hexamers. The immunoSEQ multiplex PCR assay, which covers 54 Vbeta and 13 Jbeta segments, was used to amplify TCR beta CDR3 regions. PCR amplification bias was corrected using a synthetic template baseline for primer optimization and computational correction. The original pipeline was this. Only productive sequences were kept, with reads annotated to V, D and J genes according to IMGT and analyzed in immunoSEQ Analyzer. Clonality was computed as one minus Shannon entropy normalized by log2 of the number of productive unique sequences. Public and private clones were assessed among the 100 most prevalent clones of each patient and control. Clones were defined as Susac-specific if absent from the healthy and MS cohorts, from approximately 1,100 published viral clones and from other ImmuneACCESS disease sequences. Using fastp trimming at Q25 and MiXCR clonotype assembly, TCRdb reanalyzed the public sequencing data and kept in-frame beta chains. Identical CDR3 proteins give one entry, which carries the most common genes and DNA. TCRdb, not the original authors, processed these V and J calls. Recorded for this sample are 120,000 or so distinct CDR3 sequences; around 94% of them occurred a single time. The top ten clones comprise less than 0.25% of the sample.

The sequencing input was CD8+ T cells from PBMCs. The V gene is TRBV5-6 and the J gene is TRBJ2-7; TRBD1 is perhaps the D gene, given 6 matching bases. The TCR was taken from a human donor with Susac syndrome. The sequenced DNA is TGTGCCAGCAGCCCAGGGACACCCGCCTACGAGCAGTACTTC. It encodes CASSPGTPAYEQYF.